One TCR beta chain is described in this entry. Its target is not known. The data were taken from a study of somatic mutations in cytotoxic T cells in rheumatoid arthritis. In the study overall: Several of the V beta antibody-stained T-cell populations were flow-sorted at nearly 100% purity; V beta1+ cells were among them and were sequenced for TCRB. Study-wide results and limits: CD8+ clonality rose with age in rheumatoid arthritis patients, not healthy controls.

This CDR3 has 16 amino acids. V lost 2 bases to trimming and J lost 5 bases; unmatched junction nucleotides: 8. Germline V gives CDR1 SGDLS, CDR2 YYNGEE. Some clones are missing from TCRdb's copy, which holds only in-frame ones; the method was immunoSEQ multiplex PCR. The repertoire consists of roughly 10,000 clones, with 77% occurring once and the leading ten covering over 20%. Each population, CD4+ and CD8+ cells, was isolated by positive magnetic bead selection and checked for purity by flow cytometry. This sequence originates from a man in his fifties or sixties in good health. This chain connects TRBV9 to TRBJ2-2; 8 bases align to TRBD2. The sequenced sample was CD8+ T cells sorted from blood. The CDR3, as DNA: TGTGCCAGCAGCGTTTCGGGACTAGGCCAGACCGGGGAGCTGTTTTTT. It translates to CASSVSGLGQTGELFF.